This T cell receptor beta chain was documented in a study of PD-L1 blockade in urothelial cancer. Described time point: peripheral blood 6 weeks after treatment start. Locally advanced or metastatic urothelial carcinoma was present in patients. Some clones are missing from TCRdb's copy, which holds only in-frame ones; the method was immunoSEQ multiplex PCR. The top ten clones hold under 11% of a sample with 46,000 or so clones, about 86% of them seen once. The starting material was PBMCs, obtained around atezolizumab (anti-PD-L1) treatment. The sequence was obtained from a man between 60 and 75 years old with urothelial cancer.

As DNA, the CDR3 is TGTGCCAGCAGCCAAGGGAGCTCCTACAATGAGCAGTTCTTC. Translated: CASSQGSSYNEQFF. The chain couples TRBV4-2 to TRBJ2-1; D is undetermined. Trimming stripped 1 base from V and 0 bases from J, with 4 bases between. The CDR3 runs to 14 residues. The V gene's germline CDR1 is LGHNA and CDR2 YNFKEQ.